These 15 T cell receptor beta chains came from one sample sequenced in a study of shared clonotypes between healthy human individuals. Clones were sequenced by immunoSEQ multiplex PCR, and TCRdb holds only the in-frame ones, with some missing. The sample consists of fewer than 600,000 clones, around 77% of them appearing once. The material sequenced was PBMCs. The receptors here all came from a woman in her thirties or forties in good health. Some clones in this sample may be carry-over from other donors' samples.

The count of this clone is one. Here the CDR3 DNA reads TGTGCCAGCAGCTTATTGACTGCTTCCTACGAGCAGTACTTC. This encodes CASSLLTASYEQYF. J is TRBJ2-7 and V is TRBV7-9; no definite D call. V was cut by 2 bases and J by 1 base, with 9 bases left in between. The length of the CDR3 is 14 residues. Germline V gene data show CDR1 as SEHNR and CDR2 as FQNEAQ (reference sequence).

The sample holds many counts of this clone. The V call is TRBV21-1, the J call TRBJ1-1; TRBD1, the table's D call, was not compared with the DNA. TRBV21-1 is a pseudogene segment. CDR3 size: 11 residues. The CDR3 DNA is TGTGCCACCCCAGGGGCCACTGAAGCTTTCTTT. It is translated as CATPGATEAFF.

This clone came up a few times. This sequence joins TRBV6-4 and TRBJ2-3; D gene unclear. Deletions cut 0 bases from V and 1 base from J, with 5 bases between. CDR1 is MRHNA, CDR2 SNTAGT, per germline. The CDR3 extends over 14 amino acids. The CDR3 DNA reads as TGTGCCAGCAGTGACTCCCCTGGCACAGATACGCAGTATTTT. Its translation: CASSDSPGTDTQYF.

The V gene is TRBV28, the J gene TRBJ1-5; D is ambiguous. The CDR3 has 15 amino acids. CDR1 MDHEN and CDR2 SYDVKM come from the germline V gene. V shed 2 bases and J shed 3 bases, with 11 bases lying between them. CDR3 in amino acids: CASSLRRNYNQPQHF. The CDR3 DNA is TGTGCCAGCAGTTTACGGCGAAACTACAATCAGCCCCAGCATTTT.

The chain couples TRBV19 to TRBJ2-5; D may correspond to TRBD1 or TRBD2 (5 bases each). This CDR3 contains 14 residues. Germline CDR1 and CDR2: LNHDA and SQIVND (reference sequence). Trimming stripped 7 bases from V and 5 bases from J, with 17 bases between. This CDR3 is CASTRGVGTETQYF. The CDR3 bases are TGTGCCAGTACTCGGGGCGTGGGGACGGAGACCCAGTACTTC.

This clone has more than one count but fewer than ten. Additional DNA sequences in this sample encode the identical CDR3. This chain uses TRBV30 with TRBJ1-1, with D uncertain. V dropped 1 base and J dropped 0 bases, with 3 bases sitting between them. The CDR3 length is 12 residues. Germline V lookup: CDR1 GTSNPN, CDR2 SVGIG (reference sequence). CDR3 nucleotide sequence: TGTGCCTGGAGTGATCTGAACACTGAAGCTTTCTTT. This encodes CAWSDLNTEAFF. Together with reference TRBV30 and TRBJ1-1, the CDR3 gives the full variable domain: SQTIHQWPATLVQPVGSPLSLECTVEGTSNPNLYWYRQAAGRGLQLLFYSVGIGQISSEVPQNLSASRPQDRQFILSSKKLLLSDSGFYLCAWSDLNTEAFFGQGTRLTVV.

DNA of the CDR3: TGTGCCTGGAGTGTACTTGTTGGCGAGACCCAGTACTTC. It codes for CAWSVLVGETQYF. The rearrangement joins TRBV30 to TRBJ2-5; D not resolved. The CDR3 is made up of 13 amino acids. Trimming removed 0 bases from V and 5 bases from J, with 10 bases in between. Germline values: CDR1 GTSNPN, CDR2 SVGIG (reference sequence).

This clone has more than one count but fewer than ten. The gene calls are TRBV11-3 and TRBJ2-5, with D possibly being TRBD2 (6 bases). The V gene's germline CDR1 is SGHNT and CDR2 YENEEA. V dropped 3 bases and J dropped 1 base, with 12 bases sitting between them. CDR3 length: 15 residues. CDR3 protein: CASSLGGTSQETQYF. As DNA, the CDR3 is TGTGCCAGCAGCTTGGGGGGAACTAGCCAAGAGACCCAGTACTTC. The full variable domain, its missing parts supplied by reference TRBV11-3 and TRBJ2-5, is EAGVVQSPRYKIIEKKQPVAFWCNPISGHNTLYWYLQNLGQGPELLIRYENEEAVDDSQLPKDRFSAERLKGVDSTLKIQPAELGDSAVYLCASSLGGTSQETQYFGPGTRLLVL.

The chain combines TRBV5-1 with TRBJ2-7; 16 bases are a match to TRBD2. The CDR3 runs 18 residues. CDR1 and CDR2 from the germline V gene are SGHRS and YFSETQ. V shed 4 bases and J 3 bases; nucleotides not matched to a gene: 10. CDR3 region: CASSPPGLAGGPGYEQYF. In DNA form, the CDR3 reads TGCGCCAGCAGCCCGCCGGGACTAGCGGGAGGGCCGGGCTACGAGCAGTACTTC. Combining the CDR3 with reference TRBV5-1 and TRBJ2-7 gives the whole variable domain KAGVTQTPRYLIKTRGQQVTLSCSPISGHRSVSWYQQTPGQGLQFLFEYFSETQRNKGNFPGRFSGRQFSNSRSEMNVSTLELGDSALYLCASSPPGLAGGPGYEQYFGPGTRLTVT.

This chain's CDR3 is CAGSLAGGSYNEQFF. The CDR3 coding sequence is TGTGCCGGATCCCTAGCGGGAGGATCCTACAATGAGCAGTTCTTC. The chain uses TRBV5-4 and TRBJ2-1, with 11 bases that match TRBD2. Germline CDR1 is SGHNT and CDR2 is YYREEE (reference sequence). The CDR3 is 15 residues long. The junction had 7 bases not matched to a gene; V was cut back by 10 bases and J by 1 base. Filled out from reference TRBV5-4 and TRBJ2-1, the complete variable domain reads ETGVTQSPTHLIKTRGQQVTLRCSSQSGHNTVSWYQQALGQGPQFIFQYYREEENGRGNFPPRFSGLQFPNYSSELNVNALELDDSALYLCAGSLAGGSYNEQFFGPGTRLTVL.

In the case of this clone: Given a far larger clone just one base away, this is likely a sequencing read error. The chain links TRBV6-5 to TRBJ1-1, with D perhaps TRBD1 (6 bases). The germline V gene has CDR1 MNHEY and CDR2 SVGAGI. The CDR3 consists of 14 residues. Trimming cost V 7 bases and J 5 bases, with 17 bases left between them. The CDR3 region is CASTSRGAATEAFF. CDR3 in DNA: TGTGCCAGCACCTCGAGGGGGGCGGCGACTGAAGCTTTCTTT.

The DNA of the CDR3 is TGTGCCGGGACAGGCCAGGAAAAACTGTTTTTT. Translation: CAGTGQEKLFF. This chain connects TRBV30 to TRBJ1-4; 8 nucleotides line up with TRBD1. This CDR3 contains 11 residues. The germline CDR1 and CDR2 sequences are GTSNPN and SVGIG (reference sequence). The ends lost 8 bases at V and 8 bases at J; junction bases unmatched: 4.

J is TRBJ1-1 and V is TRBV18; D is perhaps TRBD1 (5 bases). Looked up from germline, CDR1 is KGHSH and CDR2 is LQKENI. V was clipped by 0 bases and J by 4 bases, with 18 bases between them. The CDR3 length is 17 residues. The CDR3 region has the DNA TGTGCCAGCTCACCACCTAGCGGGGGGGGTCTATCCACTGAAGCTTTCTTT. Amino acid sequence: CASSPPSGGGLSTEAFF.

The rearrangement uses TRBV29-1 and TRBJ1-4; 7 positions match TRBD1. Trimming took 3 bases from V and 7 from J; bases not matched to a gene: 8. CDR3 length: 14 residues. Germline CDR1 is SQVTM and CDR2 is ANQGSEA. Here the CDR3 DNA reads TGCAGCGTTGATGCGACCGGGACAGCTGAAAAACTGTTTTTT. Its translation: CSVDATGTAEKLFF. Complete variable domain (other parts from reference TRBV29-1 and TRBJ1-4): SAVISQKPSRDICQRGTSLTIQCQVDSQVTMMFWYRQQPGQSLTLIATANQGSEATYESGFVIDKFPISRPNLTFSTLTVSNMSPEDSSIYLCSVDATGTAEKLFFGSGTQLSVL.

The chain uses TRBV5-1 and TRBJ2-5, with D perhaps matching TRBD2 (6 bases). CDR3 length: 17 residues. V lost 0 bases to trimming and J lost 4 bases, with 19 bases between them. Germline V gene lookup returns CDR1 SGHRS and CDR2 YFSETQ. Here the CDR3 reads CASSLGTFGGGGETQYF. The CDR3 DNA follows: TGCGCCAGCAGCTTGGGTACGTTCGGGGGAGGAGGAGAGACCCAGTACTTC.